This T cell receptor beta chain was captured by sequencing in a study of cytomegalovirus exposure and HLA in healthy donors. The PCR had 60 Vbeta and 13 Jbeta primers. TCRdb's table, derived via immunoSEQ multiplex PCR, lists solely in-frame clones and lacks some. This sample carries some 100,000 clones, about 70% of them seen once, and the ten largest clones take 9% to 15%. Study results and limitations: The authors considered a cluster of highly shared sequence variants likely to be a sequencing artifact.

Germline CDR1 SEHNR, CDR2 FQNEAQ (reference sequence). Trimming removed 5 bases at V and 12 bases at J, with 11 bases between. The CDR3 spans 12 residues. As for this clone: Its matching antigen is unknown.

The sequenced sample was PBMCs. This sequence joins TRBV7-9 and TRBJ1-6; D may be TRBD1 (5 bases). The sequence derives from a woman aged 40 to 49 in good health and CMV-seropositive. The CDR3: CASSDSRGPLHF. CDR3 nucleotide sequence: TGTGCCAGCAGCGACTCAAGGGGACCCCTCCACTTT.